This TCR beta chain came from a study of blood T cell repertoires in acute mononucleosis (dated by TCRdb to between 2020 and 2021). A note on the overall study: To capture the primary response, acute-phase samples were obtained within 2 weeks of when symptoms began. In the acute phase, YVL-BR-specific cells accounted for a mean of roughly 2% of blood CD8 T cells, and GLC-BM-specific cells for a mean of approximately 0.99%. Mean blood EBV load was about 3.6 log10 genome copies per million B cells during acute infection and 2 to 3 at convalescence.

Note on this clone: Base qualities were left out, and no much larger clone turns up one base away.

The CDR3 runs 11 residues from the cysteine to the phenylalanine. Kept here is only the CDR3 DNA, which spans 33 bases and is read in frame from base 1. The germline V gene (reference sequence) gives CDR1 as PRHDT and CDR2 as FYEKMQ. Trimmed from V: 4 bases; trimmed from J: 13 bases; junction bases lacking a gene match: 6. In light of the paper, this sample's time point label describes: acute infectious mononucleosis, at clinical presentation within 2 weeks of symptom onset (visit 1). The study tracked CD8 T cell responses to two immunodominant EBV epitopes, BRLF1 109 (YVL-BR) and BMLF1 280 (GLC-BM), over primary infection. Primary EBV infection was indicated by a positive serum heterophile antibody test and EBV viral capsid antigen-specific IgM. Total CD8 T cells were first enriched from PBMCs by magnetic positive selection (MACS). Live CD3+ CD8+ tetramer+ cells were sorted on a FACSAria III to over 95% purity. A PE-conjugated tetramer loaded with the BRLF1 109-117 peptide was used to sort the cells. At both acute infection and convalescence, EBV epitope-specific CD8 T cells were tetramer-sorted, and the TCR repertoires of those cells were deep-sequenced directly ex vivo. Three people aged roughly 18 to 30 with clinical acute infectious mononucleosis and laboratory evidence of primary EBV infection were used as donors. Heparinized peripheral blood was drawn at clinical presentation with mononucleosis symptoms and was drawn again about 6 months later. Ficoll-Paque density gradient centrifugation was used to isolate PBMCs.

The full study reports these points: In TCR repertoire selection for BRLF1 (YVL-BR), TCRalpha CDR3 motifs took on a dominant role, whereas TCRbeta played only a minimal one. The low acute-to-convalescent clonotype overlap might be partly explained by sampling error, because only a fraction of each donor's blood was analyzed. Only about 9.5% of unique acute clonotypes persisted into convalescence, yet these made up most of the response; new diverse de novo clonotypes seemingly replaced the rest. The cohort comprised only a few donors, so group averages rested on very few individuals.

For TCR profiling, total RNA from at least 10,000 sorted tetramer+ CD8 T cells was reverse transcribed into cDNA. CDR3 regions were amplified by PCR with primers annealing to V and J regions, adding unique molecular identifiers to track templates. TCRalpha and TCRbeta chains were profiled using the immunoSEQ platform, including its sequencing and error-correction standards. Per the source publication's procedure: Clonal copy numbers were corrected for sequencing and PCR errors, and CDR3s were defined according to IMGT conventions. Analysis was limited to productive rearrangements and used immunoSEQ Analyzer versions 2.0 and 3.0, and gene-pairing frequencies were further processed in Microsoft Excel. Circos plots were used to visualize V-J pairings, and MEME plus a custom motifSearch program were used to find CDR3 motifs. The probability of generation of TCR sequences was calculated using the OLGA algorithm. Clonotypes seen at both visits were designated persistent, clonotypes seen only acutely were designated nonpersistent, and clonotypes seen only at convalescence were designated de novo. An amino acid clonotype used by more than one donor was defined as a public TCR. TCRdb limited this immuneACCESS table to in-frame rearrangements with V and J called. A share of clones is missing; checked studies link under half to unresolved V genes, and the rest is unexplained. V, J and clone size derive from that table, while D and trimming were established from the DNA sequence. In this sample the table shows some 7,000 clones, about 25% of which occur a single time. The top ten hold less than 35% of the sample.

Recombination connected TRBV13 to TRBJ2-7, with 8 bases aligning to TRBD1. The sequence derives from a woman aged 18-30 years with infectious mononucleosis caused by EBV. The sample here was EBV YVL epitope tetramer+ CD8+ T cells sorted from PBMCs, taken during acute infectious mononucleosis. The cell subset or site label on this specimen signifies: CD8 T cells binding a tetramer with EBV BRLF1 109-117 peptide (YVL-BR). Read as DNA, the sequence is TGTGCCAGCAGCTCAACGACAGGGGAATACTTC. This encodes CASSSTTGEYF. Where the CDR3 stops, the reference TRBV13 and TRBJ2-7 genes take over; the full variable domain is AAGVIQSPRHLIKEKRETATLKCYPIPRHDTVYWYQQGPGQDPQFLISFYEKMQSDKGSIPDRFSAQQFSDYHSELNMSSLELGDSALYFCASSSTTGEYFGPGTRLTVT.